Detailed here is one TCR beta chain. Its antigen is not known. The germline gene is not matched at one end of the junction; a read error may be the cause. This record belongs to a study of T cell repertoires in cytomegalovirus infection. Study-level information: CMV epitopes, recently identified HLA-C-restricted and well-studied HLA-B-restricted, were used. An indication of both CMV infection and matching HLA type came from public TCR beta signatures.

Germline CDR1 and CDR2: SGHDN and FVKESK. The CDR3 runs 17 residues. MiXCR was run by TCRdb on the reads, yielding one entry per CDR3 protein. The sample includes approximately 270,000 distinct CDR3 sequences, around 20% of them seen just once. This sample comprised cultured PBMCs, obtained from culture after CMV antigen stimulation. The TCR originated in a human donor in good health (CMV status not recorded). Some clones in this sample may be carry-over from other donors' samples. This chain uses TRBV14 with TRBJ2-6, with 9 nucleotides matching TRBD2. CDR3 nucleotides: TGTGCCAGCAGCCCAGCGGGGGGCATCTCTGGGGTCAACGTCCTGACTTTC. This translates into CASSPAGGISGVNVLTF. The full variable domain, in which reference TRBV14 and TRBJ2-6 provide the parts outside the CDR3, is EAGVTQFPSHSVIEKGQTVTLRCDPISGHDNLYWYRRVMGKEIKFLLHFVKESKQDESGMPNNRFLAERTGGTYSTLKVQPAELEDSGVYFCASSPAGGISGVNVLTFGAGSRLTVL.